This T cell receptor (beta chain) was documented in a study of glioma-infiltrating T cells. V lost 6 bases to trimming and J lost 8 bases, with 17 bases between them. This CDR3 comprises 14 residues. Germline V gene data show CDR1 as LNHDA and CDR2 as SQIVND (reference sequence). The iRepertoire nested amplicon-rescue multiplex PCR amplified TCR alpha and beta CDR3s from RNA. TCRdb independently ran MiXCR on the multiplex PCR reads; one entry per CDR3 protein. Of approximately 190,000 distinct CDR3 sequences in the sample, about 32% were seen once. This sequence joins TRBV19 and TRBJ2-1, with D uncertain. This TCR was sampled from a human donor with low-grade glioma or glioblastoma, undergoing nonglioma brain surgery, or in good health (not recorded which). Material: glioma tissue, nonneoplastic brain tissue, or PBMCs (not recorded which). The CDR3 is CASRSPGLQHEQFF. The DNA of the CDR3 is TGTGCCAGTAGGAGCCCGGGTCTCCAACATGAGCAGTTCTTC.